These 3 T cell receptor beta chains share one sample of origin, sequenced in a study of blood T cell repertoires in COVID-19. Some clones are missing from TCRdb's copy, which holds only in-frame ones; the method was immunoSEQ multiplex PCR. The data hold 55,000 to 80,000 clones, with 82% observed a single time. Sequencing input: peripheral blood. The receptors stem from a man older than 75 with active COVID-19.

Only a few counts were recorded for this clone. V gene TRBV5-4 combines with J gene TRBJ2-7, with TRBD1 identical over 7 bases. The germline gives CDR1 SGHNT, CDR2 YYREEE (reference sequence). Losses at the gene ends were 3 bases for V and 1 base for J; bases not matched to a gene: 1. There are 13 residues in the CDR3. Written as DNA, the CDR3 is TGTGCCAGCAGCTGGGGACAGTCCTACGAGCAGTACTTC. Its protein is CASSWGQSYEQYF. The entire variable domain, with the rest obtained from reference TRBV5-4 and TRBJ2-7, is as follows: ETGVTQSPTHLIKTRGQQVTLRCSSQSGHNTVSWYQQALGQGPQFIFQYYREEENGRGNFPPRFSGLQFPNYSSELNVNALELDDSALYLCASSWGQSYEQYFGPGTRLTVT.

The V and J genes are TRBV9 and TRBJ2-1, with 14 bases lining up with TRBD2. Germline lookup yields CDR1 SGDLS and CDR2 YYNGEE. Losses at the gene ends were 2 bases for V and 7 bases for J; bases not matched to a gene: 2. This CDR3 has 15 amino acids. The CDR3 sequence: CASSVGLAGENEQFF. In nucleotides, the CDR3 is TGTGCCAGCAGCGTGGGACTAGCGGGAGAGAATGAGCAGTTCTTC.

This chain uses TRBV5-1 with TRBJ2-7; perhaps TRBD2 as D (5 bases). With 1 base removed from V and 5 bases from J, the gap between germline ends came to 19 bases. The germline V gene has CDR1 SGHRS and CDR2 YFSETQ. The length of the CDR3 is 16 residues. CDR3 nucleotides: TGCGCCAGCAGCTTGATGAGGGATCCCCTTCCTAACGAGCAGTACTTC. This sequence encodes CASSLMRDPLPNEQYF.